Following are 23 T cell receptor beta chains from one sample sequenced in a study of cytomegalovirus exposure and HLA in healthy donors. PCR employed 60 Vbeta and 13 Jbeta primers. The data were produced by immunoSEQ multiplex PCR, yet TCRdb's version contains in-frame clones alone and is incomplete. Of around 100,000 clones listed, around two thirds are singletons. The sequenced sample consisted of PBMCs. Receptor source: a man aged 30 to 45 in good health and CMV-seronegative.

V gene TRBV28 combines with J gene TRBJ1-4; D is possibly TRBD1 (5 bases). CDR1 is MDHEN and CDR2 is SYDVKM in the germline V gene. The V and J ends lost 7 bases and 0 bases respectively, with 12 bases between them. CDR3 size: 15 residues. This CDR3 is CASILRQSTNEKLFF. The CDR3 bases are TGTGCCAGCATCCTAAGACAGTCAACTAATGAAAAACTGTTTTTT.

This rearrangement joins TRBV9 to TRBJ2-1; D perhaps matches TRBD2 (5 bases). The CDR3 is 14 residues long. Germline V lookup: CDR1 SGDLS, CDR2 YYNGEE. Between the trimmed V and J ends, which lost 6 bases and 6 bases, there was a span of 16 bases. CDR3 DNA: TGTGCCAGCACCCCCCTCGGACTGGCCAATGAGCAGTTCTTC. Its translation: CASTPLGLANEQFF.

The chain has TRBV15 and TRBJ2-4; D perhaps matches TRBD2 (5 bases). V gave up 1 base and J gave up 5 bases, with 12 bases separating them. CDR3 size: 15 residues. CDR1 and CDR2 from the germline V gene are LNHNV and YYDKDF (reference sequence). The CDR3, as DNA: TGTGCCACCAGCAGAGTCGGCGGGCCCGAAAACATTCAGTACTTC. Translated: CATSRVGGPENIQYF.

The rearrangement joins TRBV7-8 to TRBJ1-6; 8 nucleotides align to TRBD1. The CDR3 has 17 amino acids. Germline assignment: CDR1 SGHVS and CDR2 FQNEAQ. Trimming removed 1 base from V and 3 bases from J; junction bases left unmatched: 5. This CDR3 is CASSLVTGGRYNSPLHF. Written as DNA, the CDR3 is TGTGCCAGCAGCTTAGTAACAGGGGGTCGCTATAATTCACCCCTCCACTTT.

The J gene is TRBJ2-5, the V gene TRBV19; 10 bases align to TRBD2. The germline V gene encodes CDR1 LNHDA and CDR2 SQIVND (reference sequence). V lost 6 bases to trimming and J lost 0 bases; unmatched junction nucleotides: 7. CDR3 length equals 16 residues. Here the CDR3 DNA reads TGTGCCAGTAGAAAGCGGGGGGGCCTCGACCAAGAGACCCAGTACTTC. Its translation: CASRKRGGLDQETQYF.

This chain joins TRBV5-6 and TRBJ2-7; 8 bases map to TRBD1. V lost 1 base and J lost 7; bases outside the gene matches: 10. The CDR3 extends over 15 amino acids. Looked up from germline, CDR1 is SGHDT and CDR2 is YYEEEE. The CDR3 region has the DNA TGTGCCAGCAGCTTGAGGGACAGGATTACGAAAGAGCAGTACTTC. This gives the protein CASSLRDRITKEQYF.

The rearrangement links TRBV9 to TRBJ2-3; 7 bases align to TRBD2. Germline values: CDR1 SGDLS, CDR2 YYNGEE. The V segment lost 3 bases and the J segment 4 bases; nucleotides outside the gene matches: 11. The CDR3 has 16 residues. CDR3 region: CASSARLADISDTQYF. DNA of the CDR3: TGTGCCAGCAGCGCCAGACTAGCTGATATTTCAGATACGCAGTATTTT.

Only a few counts were recorded for this clone. CDR3 loop: CASMGLAGVGEQYF. Here the CDR3 DNA reads TGTGCCAGCATGGGACTAGCGGGAGTAGGGGAGCAGTACTTC. The V gene is TRBV2, the J gene TRBJ2-5; TRBD2 aligns across 14 bases. After removal of 7 bases from V and 11 bases from J, the junction contained 9 bases not matched to a gene. The CDR3 runs 14 residues. Germline CDR1 SNHLY, CDR2 FYNNEI.

As regards this clone: The same CDR3 is also encoded by other DNA sequences in this sample. The DNA of the CDR3 is TGTGCCAGCAGCCAGCGGGACAGGGGGCTGACGGTAGCTTTCTTT. The encoded protein is CASSQRDRGLTVAFF. The rearrangement joins TRBV14 to TRBJ1-1, with TRBD1 matching 12 bases. J was trimmed by 10 bases and V by 3 bases; bases with no gene match: 9. This CDR3 comprises 15 residues. Germline V gene data show CDR1 as SGHDN and CDR2 as FVKESK.

In this sample, this clone turned up a few times. The chain recombines TRBV14 with TRBJ2-1; 8 nucleotides line up with TRBD1. The CDR3 has 15 amino acids. Trimming cost V 8 bases and J 7 bases; bases outside gene matches: 13. Germline CDR1 SGHDN, CDR2 FVKESK. The CDR3 loop is CASCSGTGFLNEQFF. Here the CDR3 DNA reads TGTGCCAGCTGCTCTGGGACAGGATTTTTAAATGAGCAGTTCTTC.

V is TRBV2 and J is TRBJ2-5; 7 positions agree with TRBD2. TRBJ2-7 matches the DNA end more closely, so the J call is doubtful. The germline gives CDR1 SNHLY, CDR2 FYNNEI. The CDR3 is 13 residues long. The CDR3 DNA is TGTGCCAGCACCTTAGCGGGTTCCTACGAGCAGTACTTC. Translated, it gives CASTLAGSYEQYF.

In this sample, this clone turned up a few times. The genes are TRBV6-1 and TRBJ2-1; 10 positions agree with TRBD2. This CDR3 has 19 residues. V lost 2 bases and J lost 5; bases outside the gene matches: 15. In germline, CDR1 is MNHNS, CDR2 SASEGT. The CDR3 is CASSEYGSGGTGTNNEQFF. CDR3 nucleotides: TGTGCCAGCAGTGAATATGGTAGCGGGGGGACTGGAACGAACAATGAGCAGTTCTTC.

Details on this clone: The sample carries other DNA sequences with the same CDR3. V usage is TRBV5-1 and J usage is TRBJ2-5; 11 positions match TRBD2. The CDR3 is made up of 16 amino acids. V lost 4 bases to trimming and J lost 5 bases; unmatched junction nucleotides: 10. Germline values: CDR1 SGHRS, CDR2 YFSETQ. The chain's CDR3 is CASSGISGGAWETQYF. The CDR3 DNA reads TGCGCCAGCAGCGGAATTAGCGGGGGGGCGTGGGAGACCCAGTACTTC.

The rearrangement links TRBV29-1 to TRBJ2-3; 10 bases line up with TRBD2. CDR1 and CDR2 from the germline V gene are SQVTM and ANQGSEA. There are 17 residues in the CDR3. J was trimmed by 3 bases and V by 0 bases; bases with no gene match: 9. DNA for the CDR3: TGCAGCGTTGAAGATCGGGGTAGCGGGGGGCAAACAGATACGCAGTATTTT. This translates into CSVEDRGSGGQTDTQYF.

This clone was found a few times. This chain connects TRBV10-3 to TRBJ1-1; TRBD1 matches at 7 bases. CDR3 length: 14 amino acids. Germline V lookup: CDR1 ENHRY, CDR2 SYGVKD. J was trimmed by 1 base and V by 9 bases; bases with no gene match: 8. The CDR3 region has the DNA TGTGCCATTCAACGGGAGGGGGCGAACACTGAAGCTTTCTTT. This sequence encodes CAIQREGANTEAFF.

This clone was observed a handful of times. V is TRBV9 and J is TRBJ1-2, with a tentative D call TRBD1 (6 bases). The CDR3 covers 15 residues. CDR1 is SGDLS, CDR2 YYNGEE, per germline. Trimming took off 1 base at V and 8 bases at J, with 18 bases between the two ends. The CDR3 loop reads CASSVKYSGESGYTF. The CDR3 DNA reads as TGTGCCAGCAGCGTAAAATACTCAGGGGAAAGCGGCTACACCTTC.

This chain connects TRBV6-1 to TRBJ2-7; 8 bases fit TRBD1. Losses at the gene ends were 5 bases for V and 0 bases for J; bases not matched to a gene: 6. The CDR3 totals 15 residues. Per the germline V gene, CDR1 is MNHNS and CDR2 is SASEGT. CDR3 loop: CASSFTGGSSYEQYF. CDR3 DNA sequence: TGTGCCAGCAGTTTTACAGGGGGTAGCTCCTACGAGCAGTACTTC.

The chain employs TRBV5-4 and TRBJ2-1; 10 nucleotides line up with TRBD2. With V trimmed by 1 base and J by 10 bases, 5 bases remained unmatched. The germline gives CDR1 SGHNT, CDR2 YYREEE (reference sequence). The CDR3 has 14 amino acids. The CDR3 nucleotides read TGTGCCAGCAGCTTGAGCGGGGGGGCATGGGAGCAGTTCTTC. This translates into CASSLSGGAWEQFF.

The chain recombines TRBV6-1 with TRBJ1-6; no reliable D call. Germline V gene lookup returns CDR1 MNHNS and CDR2 SASEGT. The CDR3 is 14 amino acids. Trimming shortened V by 8 bases and J by 10 bases, and 18 bases separated the two germline ends. The CDR3 DNA sequence: TGTGCCAGCCTACAGAGACCCAGAGGGTCACCCCTCCACTTT. This translates into CASLQRPRGSPLHF.

The chain recombines TRBV6-5 with TRBJ1-5; D not certain. V was pared by 5 bases and J by 0 bases, with 11 bases between. CDR1 MNHEY and CDR2 SVGAGI come from the germline V gene. CDR3 length: 15 residues. The CDR3 is CASSPVSGSNQPQHF. CDR3 in DNA: TGTGCCAGCAGTCCCGTTTCAGGTAGCAATCAGCCCCAGCATTTT.

This clone came up a few times. The chain links TRBV5-1 to TRBJ1-1; no definite D call. Trimming took 0 bases from V and 4 from J, leaving 7 bases between them. Per germline, CDR1 SGHRS and CDR2 YFSETQ. This CDR3 contains 13 residues. CDR3 sequence: CASSLGVVTEAFF. For the CDR3, the DNA is TGCGCCAGCAGCTTGGGTGTCGTCACTGAAGCTTTCTTT.

The chain is built from TRBV9 and TRBJ2-5, with TRBD2 as a possible D gene (6 bases). V dropped 0 bases and J dropped 1 base, with 10 bases sitting between them. Germline loops: CDR1 SGDLS, CDR2 YYNGEE. The CDR3 has 15 residues. CDR3 region: CASSVGGAPQETQYF. The CDR3 DNA reads TGTGCCAGCAGCGTAGGCGGGGCCCCCCAAGAGACCCAGTACTTC.

This clone turned up a few times. This CDR3 reads CASSGQAGADNEQFF. The CDR3 coding sequence is TGCGCCAGCAGCGGGCAAGCGGGAGCAGACAATGAGCAGTTCTTC. This chain links TRBV5-1 with TRBJ2-1; 8 bases fit TRBD2. The CDR3 has 15 residues. V shed 4 bases and J 5 bases; nucleotides not matched to a gene: 8. CDR1 SGHRS and CDR2 YFSETQ come from the germline V gene. Using reference TRBV5-1 and TRBJ2-1 for the parts outside the CDR3, the full variable domain is KAGVTQTPRYLIKTRGQQVTLSCSPISGHRSVSWYQQTPGQGLQFLFEYFSETQRNKGNFPGRFSGRQFSNSRSEMNVSTLELGDSALYLCASSGQAGADNEQFFGPGTRLTVL.